This TCR beta chain was recorded in a study of blood T cell repertoires in COVID-19. Study-level information: T cells, B-cell-depleted T cells, or PBMCs provided the cDNA or gDNA that served as material.

CDR3 length equals 14 residues. In germline, CDR1 is MNHEY, CDR2 SVGAGI. Losses at the gene ends were 6 bases for V and 7 bases for J; bases not matched to a gene: 9. Profiled with immunoSEQ multiplex PCR; TCRdb holds only in-frame clones, not every one. The sample includes approximately 290,000 clones, about 80% of them seen just once. It was during active infection that Seattle patients were enrolled and then longitudinally followed. The sequencing input was peripheral blood. This clonotype was obtained from an older person with COVID-19, enrolled during active disease. V is TRBV6-5 and J is TRBJ1-2; 9 nucleotides match TRBD1. CDR3 sequence: CASRAPQGARGYTF. The CDR3 region has the DNA TGTGCCAGCAGGGCCCCACAGGGGGCGCGTGGCTACACCTTC.